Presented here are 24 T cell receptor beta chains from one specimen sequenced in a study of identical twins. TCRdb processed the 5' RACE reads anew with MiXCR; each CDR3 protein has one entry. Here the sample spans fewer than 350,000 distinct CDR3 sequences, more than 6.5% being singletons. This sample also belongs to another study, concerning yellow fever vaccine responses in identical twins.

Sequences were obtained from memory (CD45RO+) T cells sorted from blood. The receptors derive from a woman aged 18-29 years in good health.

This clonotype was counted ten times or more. The CDR3 sequence is CAIPGGYYGYTF. For the CDR3, the DNA is TGTGCTATCCCCGGGGGTTACTATGGCTACACCTTC. This rearrangement joins TRBV28 to TRBJ1-2; D possibly corresponds to TRBD1 (5 bases). The germline V gene encodes CDR1 MDHEN and CDR2 SYDVKM. The CDR3 loop spans 12 amino acids.

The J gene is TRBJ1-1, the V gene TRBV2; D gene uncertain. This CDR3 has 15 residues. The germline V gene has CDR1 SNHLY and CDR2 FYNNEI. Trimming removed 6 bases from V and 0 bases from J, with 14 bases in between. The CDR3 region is CASRGRIALNTEAFF. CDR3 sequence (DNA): TGTGCCAGCAGGGGGAGGATCGCCCTGAACACTGAAGCTTTCTTT.

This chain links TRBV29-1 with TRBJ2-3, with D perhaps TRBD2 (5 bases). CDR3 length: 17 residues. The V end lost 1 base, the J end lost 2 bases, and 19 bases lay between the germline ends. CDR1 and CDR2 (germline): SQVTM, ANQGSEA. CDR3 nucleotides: TGCAGCGTTGAAGTACTCTCTCACAGAGGGATCACAGATACGCAGTATTTT. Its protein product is CSVEVLSHRGITDTQYF.

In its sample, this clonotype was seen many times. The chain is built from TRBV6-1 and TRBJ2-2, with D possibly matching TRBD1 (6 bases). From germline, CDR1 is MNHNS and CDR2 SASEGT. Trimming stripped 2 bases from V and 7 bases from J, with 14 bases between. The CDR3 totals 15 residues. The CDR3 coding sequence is TGTGCCAGCAGTGAATTGTCAGGGGCATACGGGGAGCTGTTTTTT. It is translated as CASSELSGAYGELFF.

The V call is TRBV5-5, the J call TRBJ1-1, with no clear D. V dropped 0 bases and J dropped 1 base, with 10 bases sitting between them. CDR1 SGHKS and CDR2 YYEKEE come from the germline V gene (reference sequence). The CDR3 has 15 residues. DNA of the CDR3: TGTGCCAGCAGCTTGGAGAGCCTCTCGAACACTGAAGCTTTCTTT. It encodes CASSLESLSNTEAFF.

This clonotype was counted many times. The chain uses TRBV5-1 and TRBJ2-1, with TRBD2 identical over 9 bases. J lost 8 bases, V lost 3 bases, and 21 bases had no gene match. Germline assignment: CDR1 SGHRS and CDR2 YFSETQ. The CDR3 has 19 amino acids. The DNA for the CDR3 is TGCGCCAGCAGCTCCCCCCTCGCCCCTAGCGGGGCGGCGAAATATGAGCAGTTCTTC. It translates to CASSSPLAPSGAAKYEQFF.

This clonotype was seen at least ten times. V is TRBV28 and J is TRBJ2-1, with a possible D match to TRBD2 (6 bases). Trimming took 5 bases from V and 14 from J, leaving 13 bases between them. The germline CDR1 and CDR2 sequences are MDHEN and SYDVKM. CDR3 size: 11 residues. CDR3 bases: TGTGCCAGCAGTCAGACTAGGTCGGAGTTCTTC. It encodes CASSQTRSEFF.

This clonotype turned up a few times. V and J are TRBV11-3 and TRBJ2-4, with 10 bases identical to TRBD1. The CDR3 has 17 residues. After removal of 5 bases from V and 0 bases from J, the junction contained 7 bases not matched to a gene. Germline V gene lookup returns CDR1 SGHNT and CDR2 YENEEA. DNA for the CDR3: TGTGCCAGCAGCCCTAAAGACAGGGGGCTAGCCAAAAACATTCAGTACTTC. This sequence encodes CASSPKDRGLAKNIQYF.

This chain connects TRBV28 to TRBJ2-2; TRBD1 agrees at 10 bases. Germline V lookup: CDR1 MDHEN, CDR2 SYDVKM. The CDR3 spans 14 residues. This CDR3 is CASTGTGVTGELFF. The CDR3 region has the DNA TGTGCTTCTACCGGGACAGGGGTCACCGGGGAGCTGTTTTTT.

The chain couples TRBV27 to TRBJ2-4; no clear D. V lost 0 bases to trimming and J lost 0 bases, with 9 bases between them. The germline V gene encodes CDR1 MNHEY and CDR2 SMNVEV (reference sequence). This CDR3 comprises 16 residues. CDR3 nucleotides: TGTGCCAGCAGTTTATCGTTGGCATTAGCCAAAAACATTCAGTACTTC. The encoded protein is CASSLSLALAKNIQYF.

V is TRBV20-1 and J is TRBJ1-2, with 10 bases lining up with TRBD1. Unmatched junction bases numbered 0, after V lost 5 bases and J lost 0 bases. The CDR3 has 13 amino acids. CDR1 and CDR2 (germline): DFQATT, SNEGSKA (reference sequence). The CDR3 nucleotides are TGCAGTGCTGACAGGGGGCCTAACTATGGCTACACCTTC. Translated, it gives CSADRGPNYGYTF.

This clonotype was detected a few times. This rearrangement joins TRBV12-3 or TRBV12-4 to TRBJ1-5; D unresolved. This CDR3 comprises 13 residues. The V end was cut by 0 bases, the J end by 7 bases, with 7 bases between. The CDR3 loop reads CASSLAPGQPQHF. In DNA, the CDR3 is TGTGCCAGCAGTTTAGCGCCTGGGCAGCCCCAGCATTTT.

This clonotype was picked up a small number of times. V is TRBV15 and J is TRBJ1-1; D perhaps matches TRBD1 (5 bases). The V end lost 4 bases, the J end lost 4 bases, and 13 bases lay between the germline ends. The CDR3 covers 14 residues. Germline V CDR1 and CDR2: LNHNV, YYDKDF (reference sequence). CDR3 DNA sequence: TGTGCCACCAGCACGGGGGATAGGAGCACTGAAGCTTTCTTT. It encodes CATSTGDRSTEAFF.

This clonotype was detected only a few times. In DNA form, the CDR3 reads TGTGCCAGCAGACAATCAGGGGGCCTCCCAAACAATGAGCAGTTCTTC. This gives the protein CASRQSGGLPNNEQFF. The chain is built from TRBV5-8 and TRBJ2-1; 8 positions agree with TRBD1. The ends lost 5 bases at V and 5 bases at J; junction bases unmatched: 12. From germline, CDR1 is SGHTS and CDR2 YDEGEE. The CDR3 is 16 amino acids.

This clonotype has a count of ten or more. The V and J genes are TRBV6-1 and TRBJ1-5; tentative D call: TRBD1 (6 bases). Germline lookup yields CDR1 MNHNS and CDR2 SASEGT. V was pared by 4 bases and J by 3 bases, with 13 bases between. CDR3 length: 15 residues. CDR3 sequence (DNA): TGTGCCAGCAGTGGGGCCAGGGGAGCCAATCAGCCCCAGCATTTT. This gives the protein CASSGARGANQPQHF.

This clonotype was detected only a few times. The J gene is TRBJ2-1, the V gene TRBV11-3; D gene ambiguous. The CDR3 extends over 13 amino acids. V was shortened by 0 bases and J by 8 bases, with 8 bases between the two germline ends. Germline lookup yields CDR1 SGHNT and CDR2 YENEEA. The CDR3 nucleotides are TGTGCCAGCAGCTTAGATCATGGGTATGAGCAGTTCTTC. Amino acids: CASSLDHGYEQFF.

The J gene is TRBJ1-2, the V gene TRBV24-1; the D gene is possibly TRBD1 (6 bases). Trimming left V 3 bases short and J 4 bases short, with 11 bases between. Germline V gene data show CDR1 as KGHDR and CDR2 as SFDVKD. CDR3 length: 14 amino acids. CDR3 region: CATSDQTGSYGYTF. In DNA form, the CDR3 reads TGTGCCACCAGTGATCAAACAGGGAGCTATGGCTACACCTTC.

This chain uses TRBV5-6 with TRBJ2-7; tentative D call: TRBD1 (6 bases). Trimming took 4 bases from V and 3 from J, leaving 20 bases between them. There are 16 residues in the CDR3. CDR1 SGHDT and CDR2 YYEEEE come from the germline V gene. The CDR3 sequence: CASSEYYRDIGYEQYF. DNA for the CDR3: TGTGCCAGCAGCGAGTACTACCGGGACATCGGCTACGAGCAGTACTTC. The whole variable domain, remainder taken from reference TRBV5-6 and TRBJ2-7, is DAGVTQSPTHLIKTRGQQVTLRCSPKSGHDTVSWYQQALGQGPQFIFQYYEEEERQRGNFPDRFSGHQFPNYSSELNVNALLLGDSALYLCASSEYYRDIGYEQYFGPGTRLTVT.

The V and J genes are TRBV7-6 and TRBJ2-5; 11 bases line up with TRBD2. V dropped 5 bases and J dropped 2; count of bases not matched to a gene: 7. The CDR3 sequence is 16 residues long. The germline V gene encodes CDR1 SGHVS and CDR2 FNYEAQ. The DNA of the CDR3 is TGTGCCAGCAGCCAAACTAGCGGGGGCATACAAGAGACCCAGTACTTC. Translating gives CASSQTSGGIQETQYF. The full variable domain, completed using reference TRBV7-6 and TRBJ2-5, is GAGVSQSPRYKVTKRGQDVALRCDPISGHVSLYWYRQALGQGPEFLTYFNYEAQQDKSGLPNDRFSAERPEGSISTLTIQRTEQRDSAMYRCASSQTSGGIQETQYFGPGTRLLVL.

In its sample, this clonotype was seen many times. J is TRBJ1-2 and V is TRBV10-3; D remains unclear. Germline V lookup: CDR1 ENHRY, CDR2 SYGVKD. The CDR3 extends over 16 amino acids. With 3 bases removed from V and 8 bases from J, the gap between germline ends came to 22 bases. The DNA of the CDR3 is TGTGCCATCAGTGATTTCCCCCCCGACCGCCGTAGAGGCTACACCTTC. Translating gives CAISDFPPDRRRGYTF.

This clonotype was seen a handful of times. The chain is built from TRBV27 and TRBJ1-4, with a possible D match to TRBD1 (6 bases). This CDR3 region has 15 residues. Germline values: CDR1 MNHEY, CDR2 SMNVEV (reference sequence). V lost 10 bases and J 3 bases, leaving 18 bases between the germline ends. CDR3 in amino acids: CATRLQGRPNEKLFF. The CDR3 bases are TGTGCCACACGACTTCAGGGGCGCCCTAATGAAAAACTGTTTTTT.

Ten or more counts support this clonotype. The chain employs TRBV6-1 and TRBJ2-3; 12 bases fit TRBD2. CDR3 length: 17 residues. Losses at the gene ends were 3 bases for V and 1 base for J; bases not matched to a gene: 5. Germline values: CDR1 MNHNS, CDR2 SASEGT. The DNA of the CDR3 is TGTGCCAGCAGTGAGGTTCTAGCGGGGGGGGGCACAGATACGCAGTATTTT. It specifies CASSEVLAGGGTDTQYF.

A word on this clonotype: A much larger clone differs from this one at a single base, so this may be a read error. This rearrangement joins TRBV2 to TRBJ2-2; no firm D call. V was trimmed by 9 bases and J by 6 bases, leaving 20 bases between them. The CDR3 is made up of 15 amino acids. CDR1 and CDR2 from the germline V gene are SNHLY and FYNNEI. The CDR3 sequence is CASLTNPPSAGELFF. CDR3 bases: TGTGCCAGTTTAACAAATCCCCCCTCAGCCGGGGAGCTGTTTTTT. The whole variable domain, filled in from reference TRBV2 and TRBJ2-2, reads EPEVTQTPSHQVTQMGQEVILRCVPISNHLYFYWYRQILGQKVEFLVSFYNNEISEKSEIFDDQFSVERPDGSNFTLKIRSTKLEDSAMYFCASLTNPPSAGELFFGEGSRLTVL.

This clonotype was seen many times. The CDR3 DNA is TGTGCCAGCAGCTTAGCCTTGGGGACAGTTGGTTCACCCCTCCACTTT. Translation gives CASSLALGTVGSPLHF. V gene TRBV7-8 combines with J gene TRBJ1-6; 7 bases map to TRBD1. V gave up 0 bases and J gave up 9 bases; unmatched junction bases: 8. This CDR3 spans 16 amino acids. CDR1 SGHVS and CDR2 FQNEAQ come from the germline V gene. Full variable domain (rest looked up from reference TRBV7-8 and TRBJ1-6): GAGVSQSPRYKVAKRGQDVALRCDPISGHVSLFWYQQALGQGPEFLTYFQNEAQLDKSGLPSDRFFAERPEGSVSTLKIQRTQQEDSAVYLCASSLALGTVGSPLHFGNGTRLTVT.